The clone carrying this T cell receptor (beta chain) turned up a few times. This entry comes from a study of human T cells and chemical hapten exposure. In the study overall: Patients additionally received therapeutic doses of diphenylcyclopropenone on the scalp once a week, and this continued throughout the approximately 26-week study.

Library preparation tagged each individual cDNA molecule with a unique molecular identifier. MiXCR, run by TCRdb on the RACE reads, gives a single entry per CDR3 protein. Found here are over 300,000 distinct CDR3 sequences, approximately 5.1% of them singletons; the top ten hold just over 2.5%. The time point was: pre-sensitization, week 0. Treatment of the sample: therapeutic diphenylcyclopropenone sensitization with weekly scalp DPC. CDR1 is ENHRY, CDR2 SYGVKD, per germline. Trimming left V 7 bases short and J 5 bases short, with 8 bases between. The CDR3 runs to 12 residues. This specimen consisted of whole blood, obtained in connection with sensitization to the hapten diphenylcyclopropenone (DPC). The clonotype originates from a woman between 45 and 60 years old with alopecia areata. Some clones in this sample may be carry-over from other donors' samples. The gene calls are TRBV10-3 and TRBJ2-2; maybe TRBD1 (5 bases). The CDR3 coding sequence is TGTGCCATCATGGGGCAGACCGGGGAGCTGTTTTTT. This translates into CAIMGQTGELFF.